This T cell receptor (beta chain) appears in the sequencing data of a study of CXCR3-negative and CXCR3-positive naive CD8 T cells. Study results and caveats: Hydrophobicity of TRB CDR3s was greater in CXCR3-positive naive cells than in CXCR3-negative naive cells.

Of note for this clonotype: Its specificity is not known.

This CDR3 comprises 15 residues. Germline V CDR1 and CDR2: LGHNA, YSLEER. UMI-tagged TRB cDNA libraries were built via 5' RACE. TCRdb re-analyzed the 5' RACE reads; it lists each CDR3 protein once, without DNA. Its table records about 130,000 distinct CDR3 sequences. This receptor was identified in a human donor in good health. Some clones in this sample may be carry-over from other donors' samples. Sample: naive CXCR3+ CD8+ T cells from blood. Subset defined: CD45RO-CCR7+CD27+CD95- naive CD8+ T cells expressing CXCR3 (TNR3+). This sequence joins TRBV4-3 and TRBJ2-7; with no DNA, the TCRdb D assignment of TRBD2 cannot be verified. CDR3 loop: CASSQVSGGYYEQYF.